These 30 T cell receptor beta chains came from one sample sequenced in a study of T-cell memory formation after mild COVID-19. One entry per CDR3 protein, called by TCRdb with MiXCR from the 5' RACE reads. The sample has 450,000 or so distinct CDR3 sequences, about 23% seen once. Sample: PBMCs or a T cell subset sorted from them (not recorded which). The receptor set was obtained from an adult woman who had mild COVID-19 (a few samples of this study predate the infection). Cell type and time point are not known.

V is TRBV6-5 and J is TRBJ2-6; D not certain. V lost 4 bases and J 0 bases, leaving 7 bases between the germline ends. Per germline, CDR1 MNHEY and CDR2 SVGAGI. CDR3 size: 15 residues. CDR3 DNA sequence: TGTGCCAGCAGTTTTCAGGTCTCTGGGGCCAACGTCCTGACTTTC. Translated, it gives CASSFQVSGANVLTF.

This clonotype was counted a few times. CDR3 nucleotide sequence: TGTGCCAGCAGCCAAGAGGAACGGACAGGGTACGAGCAGTACTTC. It codes for CASSQEERTGYEQYF. The chain has TRBV4-2 and TRBJ2-7, with 8 bases aligning to TRBD1. J was trimmed by 4 bases and V by 0 bases; bases with no gene match: 5. The CDR3 spans 15 residues. The germline V gene has CDR1 LGHNA and CDR2 YNFKEQ.

In this sample, this clonotype turned up a few times. V is TRBV29-1 and J is TRBJ1-2; D ambiguous. CDR1 and CDR2 from the germline V gene are SQVTM and ANQGSEA. The CDR3 extends over 15 amino acids. The germline V and J ends were trimmed by 0 bases and 4 bases, with 15 bases remaining between them. CDR3 region: CSVEDQNPRGYGYTF. The CDR3 DNA sequence: TGCAGCGTTGAAGATCAAAACCCACGAGGCTATGGCTACACCTTC. The full variable domain, with the rest looked up from reference TRBV29-1 and TRBJ1-2, is SAVISQKPSRDICQRGTSLTIQCQVDSQVTMMFWYRQQPGQSLTLIATANQGSEATYESGFVIDKFPISRPNLTFSTLTVSNMSPEDSSIYLCSVEDQNPRGYGYTFGSGTRLTVV.

The chain employs TRBV11-2 and TRBJ1-2; possibly TRBD1 for D (5 bases). This CDR3 is built from 14 residues. Germline lookup yields CDR1 SGHAT and CDR2 FQNNGV. Trimming cost V 1 base and J 3 bases, with 9 bases left between them. Here the CDR3 DNA reads TGTGCCAGCAGCTTAGGGGACGGATACTATGGCTACACCTTC. It translates to CASSLGDGYYGYTF.

This sequence joins TRBV3-1 and TRBJ2-1, with D unresolved. This CDR3 comprises 14 residues. From germline, CDR1 is LGHDT and CDR2 YNNKEL (reference sequence). With 0 bases removed from V and 7 bases from J, the gap between germline ends came to 10 bases. CDR3 nucleotide sequence: TGTGCCAGCAGCCAAGATTCCATAAATAATGAGCAGTTCTTC. This gives the protein CASSQDSINNEQFF.

This clonotype came up a few times. This chain links TRBV12-3 or TRBV12-4 with TRBJ2-5; D could derive from TRBD1 or TRBD2 (5 bases each). The germline V and J ends were trimmed by 5 bases and 5 bases, with 15 bases remaining between them. CDR3 length: 14 amino acids. The CDR3 nucleotides read TGTGCCAGCAGTGATAATCGGGGCCGGGAGACCCAGTACTTC. It translates to CASSDNRGRETQYF.

In nucleotides, the CDR3 is TGTGCCAGCAGCTTGACAGGGCCCACTGAAGCTTTCTTT. Translation: CASSLTGPTEAFF. The gene calls are TRBV7-9 and TRBJ1-1; 7 nucleotides agree with TRBD1. Trimming took 3 bases from V and 4 from J; bases not matched to a gene: 2. Germline V lookup: CDR1 SEHNR, CDR2 FQNEAQ (reference sequence). The CDR3 spans 13 residues.

This clonotype was counted between two and nine times. The chain recombines TRBV11-2 with TRBJ2-1; 8 bases map to TRBD1. Germline-derived CDR1 and CDR2 are SGHAT and FQNNGV. This CDR3 is 15 amino acids long. Trimming cost V 4 bases and J 3 bases; bases outside gene matches: 5. Here the CDR3 reads CASSSEDRDYNEQFF. In nucleotides, the CDR3 is TGTGCCAGCAGCTCAGAGGACAGGGACTACAATGAGCAGTTCTTC.

This clonotype has more than one count but fewer than ten. This chain uses TRBV30 with TRBJ1-2; TRBD1 is a possible D gene (5 bases). Deletions cut 3 bases from V and 3 bases from J, with 11 bases between. The germline V gene has CDR1 GTSNPN and CDR2 SVGIG (reference sequence). The CDR3 covers 13 residues. DNA of the CDR3: TGTGCCTGGAGGGAAAGGGGATACTATGGCTACACCTTC. It specifies CAWRERGYYGYTF.

In this sample, this clonotype turned up a few times. This chain uses TRBV5-1 with TRBJ1-1; D is uncertain. V lost 1 base and J lost 4, with 11 bases in between. Germline V gene lookup returns CDR1 SGHRS and CDR2 YFSETQ. This CDR3 is 14 amino acids long. The CDR3, as DNA: TGCGCCAGCAGCTTGCTCCCTCGGGCCACTGAAGCTTTCTTT. It specifies CASSLLPRATEAFF.

The chain has TRBV20-1 and TRBJ2-1, with 9 bases matching TRBD2. Germline V gene sequence: CDR1 DFQATT, CDR2 SNEGSKA (reference sequence). CDR3 length equals 16 residues. The V segment lost 3 bases and the J segment 1 base; nucleotides outside the gene matches: 7. CDR3 sequence: CSARRAGGYSYNEQFF. CDR3 DNA: TGCAGTGCTAGGCGAGCGGGAGGCTATTCCTACAATGAGCAGTTCTTC.

This clonotype has at least ten counts. This chain connects TRBV4-1 to TRBJ1-5, with D possibly being TRBD1 (6 bases). This CDR3 region has 18 residues. Per germline, CDR1 MGHRA and CDR2 YSYEKL. V dropped 2 bases and J dropped 4 bases, with 21 bases sitting between them. The CDR3 loop reads CASSQKGHEPGRNQPQHF. CDR3 DNA: TGCGCCAGCAGCCAAAAGGGACATGAACCGGGTAGGAATCAGCCCCAGCATTTT.

The chain is built from TRBV20-1 and TRBJ2-7, with TRBD1 matching 9 bases. The length of the CDR3 is 14 residues. V shed 2 bases, J shed 7 bases, and the junction held 9 bases outside the gene matches. Germline V lookup: CDR1 DFQATT, CDR2 SNEGSKA (reference sequence). CDR3 residues: CSARNYRTGEEQYF. The CDR3 bases are TGCAGTGCTAGAAACTACCGGACAGGGGAAGAGCAGTACTTC.

The V gene is TRBV7-3, the J gene TRBJ2-1, with a possible D match to TRBD2 (6 bases). CDR1 and CDR2 (germline): SGHTA, FQGTGA. Trimming took 0 bases from V and 4 from J, leaving 10 bases between them. There are 15 residues in the CDR3. Here the CDR3 DNA reads TGTGCCAGCAGCTTAACGGGGGGAGGATACAATGAGCAGTTCTTC. Translation: CASSLTGGGYNEQFF. The full variable domain, rest sourced from reference TRBV7-3 and TRBJ2-1, is GAGVSQTPSNKVTEKGKYVELRCDPISGHTALYWYRQSLGQGPEFLIYFQGTGAADDSGLPNDRFFAVRPEGSVSTLKIQRTERGDSAVYLCASSLTGGGYNEQFFGPGTRLTVL.

There are a few counts of this clonotype. The gene calls are TRBV4-2 and TRBJ2-3; no firm D call. Deletions cut 0 bases from V and 3 bases from J, with 10 bases between. Germline assignment: CDR1 LGHNA and CDR2 YNFKEQ. The CDR3 consists of 15 residues. The CDR3 DNA is TGTGCCAGCAGCCAAGATAGTCAGGTTACAGATACGCAGTATTTT. This codes for CASSQDSQVTDTQYF.

This chain uses TRBV4-1 with TRBJ2-5; 8 bases align to TRBD1. This CDR3 has 14 residues. Germline V gene sequence: CDR1 MGHRA, CDR2 YSYEKL. J lost 3 bases, V lost 2 bases, and 2 bases had no gene match. CDR3 DNA: TGCGCCAGCAGCCAACCGACAGGGGAAGAGACCCAGTACTTC. This sequence encodes CASSQPTGEETQYF.

This clonotype was seen a handful of times. The chain recombines TRBV5-1 with TRBJ2-5; 10 nucleotides match TRBD2. From germline, CDR1 is SGHRS and CDR2 YFSETQ. This CDR3 is built from 15 residues. V trimming: 4 bases; J trimming: 2 bases; junction bases outside the gene matches: 5. The CDR3 spells CASSLSGGQQETQYF. The DNA of the CDR3 is TGCGCCAGCAGCCTTAGCGGGGGGCAACAAGAGACCCAGTACTTC.

This clonotype was observed a few times. The V gene is TRBV3-1, the J gene TRBJ2-3; 11 nucleotides match TRBD2. Germline V gene lookup returns CDR1 LGHDT and CDR2 YNNKEL (reference sequence). The CDR3 runs to 16 residues. Trimming removed 0 bases from V and 4 bases from J; junction bases left unmatched: 3. CDR3 region: CASSQDSGGAADTQYF. CDR3 sequence (DNA): TGTGCCAGCAGCCAAGATAGCGGGGGGGCGGCAGATACGCAGTATTTT.

The table lists this clonotype with a few counts. Here the CDR3 reads CASRHGGGEQFF. CDR3 nucleotide sequence: TGTGCCAGCAGACACGGGGGCGGTGAGCAGTTCTTC. The chain joins TRBV12-3 or TRBV12-4 to TRBJ2-1; perhaps D is TRBD1 or TRBD2 (6 bases each). Trimming cost V 6 bases and J 9 bases, with 12 bases left between them. This CDR3 is built from 12 residues.

This clonotype occurred a few times. V and J are TRBV5-1 and TRBJ1-1; a weak D match, TRBD1 (5 bases). The CDR3 is 17 residues long. Germline lookup yields CDR1 SGHRS and CDR2 YFSETQ. Trimming left V 4 bases short and J 1 base short, with 20 bases between. The CDR3 region has the DNA TGCGCCAGCAGCCTTCGACAGACACCTATTAAGAACACTGAAGCTTTCTTT. As protein: CASSLRQTPIKNTEAFF.

Only a few counts were recorded for this clonotype. The rearrangement uses TRBV6-2 or TRBV6-3 and TRBJ2-6, with 7 bases matching TRBD1. CDR3 size: 15 residues. J lost 2 bases, V lost 6 bases, and 4 bases had no gene match. CDR1 and CDR2 (germline): MNHEY, SVGEGT. The CDR3, as DNA: TGTGCCAGCAGCCCCGGACAGGCTGGGGCCAACGTCCTGACTTTC. Protein: CASSPGQAGANVLTF.

The chain uses TRBV19 and TRBJ1-6; TRBD1 is a possible D gene (6 bases). This CDR3 comprises 15 residues. Germline CDR1 LNHDA, CDR2 SQIVND (reference sequence). Trimming removed 5 bases from V and 4 bases from J, with 12 bases in between. CDR3 region: CASSPGQMYNSPLHF. CDR3 in DNA: TGTGCCAGTAGTCCCGGACAGATGTATAATTCACCCCTCCACTTT.

This clonotype turned up a few times. The rearrangement joins TRBV12-3 or TRBV12-4 to TRBJ2-2, with 9 bases lining up with TRBD2. The V and J ends lost 6 bases and 5 bases, in that order; junction bases with no gene match: 7. The length of the CDR3 is 15 residues. CDR3 in amino acids: CASRSLAGLTGELFF. CDR3 coding DNA: TGTGCCAGCAGAAGCCTAGCGGGATTAACCGGGGAGCTGTTTTTT.

This sequence joins TRBV9 and TRBJ2-5, with TRBD1 matching 8 bases. CDR1 is SGDLS, CDR2 YYNGEE, per germline. The CDR3 contains 16 residues. Trimming cost V 3 bases and J 4 bases; bases outside gene matches: 11. CDR3 protein: CASSGGQGGVGETQYF. CDR3 nucleotide sequence: TGTGCCAGCAGCGGAGGACAGGGTGGAGTAGGAGAGACCCAGTACTTC.

This clonotype was counted at least ten times. The chain uses TRBV29-1 and TRBJ2-1; D gene unclear. The CDR3 length is 12 residues. V lost 3 bases and J lost 5, with 8 bases in between. CDR1 and CDR2 (germline): SQVTM, ANQGSEA. CDR3 region: CSVEGTNNEQFF. CDR3 coding DNA: TGCAGCGTTGAGGGTACGAACAATGAGCAGTTCTTC.

This rearrangement joins TRBV4-1 to TRBJ2-5, with D possibly TRBD1 on 6 matching bases. Trimming pared 0 bases from V and 3 bases from J, leaving 8 bases between. The CDR3 has 14 residues. Germline CDR1 MGHRA, CDR2 YSYEKL. Here the CDR3 reads CASSQDRGEETQYF. CDR3 bases: TGCGCCAGCAGCCAAGACAGGGGCGAAGAGACCCAGTACTTC.

This clonotype has just a few counts. The chain employs TRBV24-1 and TRBJ2-2, with TRBD1 matching over 9 bases. V gave up 5 bases and J gave up 3 bases; unmatched junction bases: 3. This CDR3 contains 15 residues. Germline assignment: CDR1 KGHDR and CDR2 SFDVKD. The CDR3 bases are TGTGCCACCAGTGGTTGGACAGGGGACACCGGGGAGCTGTTTTTT. It is translated as CATSGWTGDTGELFF.

This clonotype appeared a few times. DNA of the CDR3: TGTGCCAGCAGCTTCAATCGCGCGGGGTACAATGAGCAGTTCTTC. This translates into CASSFNRAGYNEQFF. The V gene is TRBV7-2, the J gene TRBJ2-1; a possible D gene is TRBD2 (6 bases). The CDR3 length is 15 residues. V gave up 3 bases and J gave up 4 bases, with 13 bases separating them. Germline CDR1 SGHTA, CDR2 FQGNSA.

This clonotype was observed a few times. The chain uses TRBV24-1 and TRBJ1-5, with 9 bases that match TRBD1. Germline CDR1 reads KGHDR; CDR2 reads SFDVKD. This CDR3 region has 17 residues. V lost 4 bases, J lost 1 base, and 7 bases stayed unmatched. CDR3 DNA: TGTGCCACCAGTGAGGCCGGGACAGGGTCGAGCAATCAGCCCCAGCATTTT. Translated: CATSEAGTGSSNQPQHF.

The chain employs TRBV2 and TRBJ2-7; TRBD2 matches 8 bases. V gave up 10 bases and J gave up 4 bases; unmatched junction bases: 12. The CDR3 is 14 residues long. Germline lookup yields CDR1 SNHLY and CDR2 FYNNEI. CDR3 sequence: CATTEVAGRYEQYF. In nucleotides, the CDR3 is TGTGCCACCACAGAGGTAGCGGGGAGGTACGAGCAGTACTTC.